A selection of T cell receptor beta chains follows, all from one sample in a study of blood T cell repertoires in COVID-19. The repertoire was sequenced with immunoSEQ multiplex PCR; TCRdb's copy has only in-frame clones and lacks some. The table lists roughly 100,000 clones, roughly four fifths of them singletons. The sequenced sample was peripheral blood. The receptors derive from a woman in her 70s with acute or convalescent COVID-19. CDR3s include the opening cysteine and the closing phenylalanine or tryptophan. Fields, in order: V gene, J gene, D gene, clone size, CDR3 protein, CDR3 DNA. D genes are given only for firm matches. Some rows have no size entry. The others give once, few or many, or a class for an expanded clone.

v_gene: TRBV2; j_gene: TRBJ1-1; d_gene: .; abundance: .; CDR3aa: CASSEFSGDEAFF; CDR3nt: TGTGCCAGCAGTGAATTTTCGGGGGATGAAGCTTTCTTT
v_gene: TRBV19; j_gene: TRBJ2-6; d_gene: .; abundance: .; CDR3aa: CASSPYRGTPGANVLTF; CDR3nt: TGTGCCAGTAGTCCTTATAGGGGGACCCCTGGGGCCAACGTCCTGACTTTC
v_gene: TRBV3-1/TRBV3-2; j_gene: TRBJ1-3; d_gene: .; abundance: .; CDR3aa: CASSRAGLGFDF; CDR3nt: TGTGCCAGCAGCAGGGCGGGTTTAGGGTTTGATTTT
v_gene: TRBV6-5; j_gene: TRBJ1-1; d_gene: TRBD1; abundance: .; CDR3aa: CASSYLGQGLNTEAFF; CDR3nt: TGTGCCAGCAGTTACCTCGGACAGGGTCTGAACACTGAAGCTTTCTTT
v_gene: TRBV6-1; j_gene: TRBJ2-7; d_gene: TRBD1; abundance: .; CDR3aa: CASSAGTGGSYEQYF; CDR3nt: TGTGCCAGCAGTGCCGGGACAGGGGGGTCCTACGAGCAGTACTTC
v_gene: TRBV7-9; j_gene: TRBJ1-6; d_gene: TRBD1; abundance: few; CDR3aa: CASSLGDRGAYLDSPLHF; CDR3nt: TGTGCCAGCAGCTTAGGGGACAGGGGTGCCTATTTAGATTCACCCCTCCACTTT
v_gene: TRBV7-9; j_gene: TRBJ2-2; d_gene: TRBD1; abundance: .; CDR3aa: CASSPPGQGNTGELFF; CDR3nt: TGTGCCAGCAGCCCTCCGGGACAGGGGAACACCGGGGAGCTGTTTTTT
v_gene: TRBV28; j_gene: TRBJ1-1; d_gene: .; abundance: once; CDR3aa: CASSVRFLNTEAFF; CDR3nt: TGTGCCAGCTCCGTCCGGTTTTTGAACACTGAAGCTTTCTTT
v_gene: TRBV10-3; j_gene: TRBJ1-6; d_gene: TRBD1; abundance: .; CDR3aa: CAISERGQGNSPLHF; CDR3nt: TGTGCCATCAGTGAGCGGGGACAGGGGAATTCACCCCTCCACTTT
v_gene: TRBV4-2; j_gene: TRBJ2-7; d_gene: .; abundance: .; CDR3aa: CASSQDRRAAPGEQYF; CDR3nt: TGTGCCAGCAGCCAAGATAGGCGGGCGGCTCCGGGAGAGCAGTACTTC
v_gene: TRBV18; j_gene: TRBJ1-3; d_gene: TRBD1; abundance: .; CDR3aa: CASSPTPGQGHSGNTIYF; CDR3nt: TGTGCCAGCTCACCTACGCCGGGACAGGGTCACTCCGGAAACACCATATATTTT
v_gene: TRBV4-1; j_gene: TRBJ2-2; d_gene: .; abundance: .; CDR3aa: CASSQWRDPNTGELFF; CDR3nt: TGCGCCAGCAGCCAATGGCGGGACCCGAACACCGGGGAGCTGTTTTTT
v_gene: TRBV6-2/TRBV6-3; j_gene: TRBJ2-3; d_gene: TRBD2; abundance: .; CDR3aa: CASSNRGGTDTQYF; CDR3nt: TGTGCCAGCAGCAACCGGGGGGGCACAGATACGCAGTATTTT
v_gene: TRBV10-2; j_gene: TRBJ1-6; d_gene: TRBD1; abundance: few; CDR3aa: CASSEGQGYNSPLHF; CDR3nt: TGCGCCAGCAGTGAGGGACAGGGGTATAATTCACCCCTCCACTTT
v_gene: TRBV10-2; j_gene: TRBJ2-5; d_gene: TRBD2; abundance: .; CDR3aa: CASISSGVSGETQYF; CDR3nt: TGCGCCAGCATCTCTAGCGGGGTTTCGGGAGAGACCCAGTACTTC
v_gene: TRBV10-1; j_gene: TRBJ1-2; d_gene: .; abundance: .; CDR3aa: CASSDGLYGYTF; CDR3nt: TGCGCCAGCAGTGATGGGCTCTATGGCTACACCTTC
v_gene: TRBV10-2; j_gene: TRBJ1-5; d_gene: TRBD1; abundance: .; CDR3aa: CATGQASNQPQHF; CDR3nt: TGCGCCACCGGACAGGCGAGCAATCAGCCCCAGCATTTT
v_gene: TRBV5-3; j_gene: TRBJ2-7; d_gene: .; abundance: .; CDR3aa: CARSLGDQDSMSYEQYF; CDR3nt: TGTGCCAGAAGCTTGGGGGACCAGGACAGTATGTCCTACGAGCAGTACTTC
v_gene: TRBV28; j_gene: TRBJ2-1; d_gene: .; abundance: few; CDR3aa: CASSLAGNYNEQFF; CDR3nt: TGTGCCAGCAGTTTGGCAGGCAACTACAATGAGCAGTTCTTC
v_gene: TRBV4-3; j_gene: TRBJ2-5; d_gene: TRBD2; abundance: .; CDR3aa: CASSPRLAGARVSETQYF; CDR3nt: TGCGCCAGCAGCCCCCGACTAGCGGGGGCCCGGGTATCAGAGACCCAGTACTTC
v_gene: TRBV7-9; j_gene: TRBJ1-5; d_gene: TRBD1; abundance: .; CDR3aa: CASSPDRVGVNQPQHF; CDR3nt: TGTGCCAGCAGCCCGGACAGGGTGGGGGTCAATCAGCCCCAGCATTTT
v_gene: TRBV5-4; j_gene: TRBJ1-3; d_gene: TRBD1; abundance: .; CDR3aa: CASSPGQGARGNTIYF; CDR3nt: TGTGCCAGCAGCCCCGGACAGGGGGCGCGTGGAAACACCATATATTTT
v_gene: TRBV19; j_gene: TRBJ2-3; d_gene: TRBD1; abundance: .; CDR3aa: CASSIGQGLLAYF; CDR3nt: TGTGCCAGTAGTATAGGACAGGGCCTGTTGGCGTATTTT
v_gene: TRBV11-2; j_gene: TRBJ2-6; d_gene: .; abundance: .; CDR3aa: CASSLRGLANVLTF; CDR3nt: TGTGCCAGCAGCTTACGGGGTTTGGCCAACGTCCTGACTTTC
v_gene: TRBV6-6; j_gene: TRBJ1-2; d_gene: TRBD1; abundance: .; CDR3aa: CASTRQGANGYTF; CDR3nt: TGTGCCAGCACCCGACAGGGGGCAAATGGCTACACCTTC
v_gene: TRBV7-2; j_gene: TRBJ2-3; d_gene: TRBD2; abundance: .; CDR3aa: CASSLGLAGVGDTQYF; CDR3nt: TGTGCCAGCAGCTTAGGGCTAGCGGGAGTTGGAGATACGCAGTATTTT
v_gene: TRBV27; j_gene: TRBJ1-1; d_gene: .; abundance: .; CDR3aa: CASSLGGAGVTEAFF; CDR3nt: TGTGCCAGCAGTTTAGGGGGGGCAGGGGTCACTGAAGCTTTCTTT
v_gene: TRBV27; j_gene: TRBJ2-7; d_gene: TRBD1; abundance: few; CDR3aa: CASRPGQVPYEQYF; CDR3nt: TGTGCCAGCAGACCGGGACAGGTACCCTACGAGCAGTACTTC
v_gene: TRBV3-1/TRBV3-2; j_gene: TRBJ1-1; d_gene: .; abundance: .; CDR3aa: CATRNRVGNTEAFF; CDR3nt: TGTGCCACTCGAAACAGGGTGGGGAACACTGAAGCTTTCTTT
v_gene: TRBV2; j_gene: TRBJ1-2; d_gene: TRBD1; abundance: .; CDR3aa: CASSAGTGGGNIRGYTF; CDR3nt: TGTGCCAGCAGTGCCGGGACAGGGGGGGGGAATATTCGAGGCTACACCTTC
v_gene: TRBV11-2; j_gene: TRBJ1-4; d_gene: .; abundance: once; CDR3aa: CASSSNTRRLYEKLFF; CDR3nt: TGTGCCAGCAGCTCAAACACCAGGAGGTTGTATGAAAAACTGTTTTTT
v_gene: TRBV4-2; j_gene: TRBJ1-2; d_gene: TRBD1; abundance: .; CDR3aa: CASSQGQGYTF; CDR3nt: TGTGCCAGCAGCCAGGGACAGGGCTACACCTTC
v_gene: TRBV11-2; j_gene: TRBJ1-1; d_gene: .; abundance: .; CDR3aa: CASSLALREKIF; CDR3nt: TGTGCCAGCAGCTTAGCGCTCAGGGAAAAAATCTTT
v_gene: TRBV3-1/TRBV3-2; j_gene: TRBJ1-2; d_gene: TRBD1; abundance: .; CDR3aa: CASSPGTATYGYTF; CDR3nt: TGTGCCAGCAGCCCCGGGACAGCAACCTATGGCTACACCTTC
v_gene: TRBV19; j_gene: TRBJ1-1; d_gene: TRBD1; abundance: few; CDR3aa: CASSRTGDTEAFF; CDR3nt: TGTGCCAGTAGCCGGACAGGGGACACTGAAGCTTTCTTT
v_gene: TRBV4-2; j_gene: TRBJ1-6; d_gene: TRBD1; abundance: .; CDR3aa: CASSQDITGGNSPLHF; CDR3nt: TGTGCCAGCAGCCAAGATATTACAGGGGGCAATTCACCCCTCCACTTT
v_gene: TRBV4-2; j_gene: TRBJ1-4; d_gene: .; abundance: .; CDR3aa: CASSRRTDNNEKLFF; CDR3nt: TGTGCCAGCAGCCGAAGGACGGACAATAATGAAAAACTGTTTTTT
v_gene: TRBV3-1/TRBV3-2; j_gene: TRBJ2-7; d_gene: .; abundance: once; CDR3aa: CASSPTAHYEQYF; CDR3nt: TGTGCCAGCAGCCCCACAGCACACTACGAGCAGTACTTC
v_gene: TRBV19; j_gene: TRBJ2-7; d_gene: .; abundance: .; CDR3aa: CASSIGPYEQYF; CDR3nt: TGTGCCAGTAGTATTGGCCCCTACGAGCAGTACTTC
v_gene: TRBV27; j_gene: TRBJ2-7; d_gene: TRBD2; abundance: .; CDR3aa: CASSGLAGALEQYF; CDR3nt: TGTGCCAGCAGCGGACTAGCGGGAGCTCTCGAGCAGTACTTC
v_gene: TRBV3-1/TRBV3-2; j_gene: TRBJ2-7; d_gene: TRBD1; abundance: once; CDR3aa: CASSQTGPGEQYF; CDR3nt: TGTGCCAGCAGCCAGACAGGGCCTGGCGAGCAGTACTTC
v_gene: TRBV28; j_gene: TRBJ2-6; d_gene: .; abundance: .; CDR3aa: CASSPRGRGSGANVLTF; CDR3nt: TGTGCCAGCAGTCCCAGGGGTAGGGGCTCTGGGGCCAACGTCCTGACTTTC
v_gene: TRBV6-4; j_gene: TRBJ1-5; d_gene: .; abundance: .; CDR3aa: CASSDSKSDNYSNQPQHF; CDR3nt: TGTGCCAGCAGTGACTCTAAGTCGGACAATTATAGCAATCAGCCCCAGCATTTT
v_gene: TRBV6-2/TRBV6-3; j_gene: TRBJ2-2; d_gene: .; abundance: .; CDR3aa: CASSYHRDTGELFF; CDR3nt: TGTGCCAGCAGTTACCATCGGGACACCGGGGAGCTGTTTTTT
v_gene: TRBV7-9; j_gene: TRBJ2-1; d_gene: TRBD1; abundance: .; CDR3aa: CASSADRGLFIGNEQFF; CDR3nt: TGTGCCAGCAGCGCTGACAGGGGCCTATTTATAGGCAATGAGCAGTTCTTC
v_gene: TRBV19; j_gene: TRBJ1-1; d_gene: TRBD1; abundance: .; CDR3aa: CASSLGTGVNTEAFF; CDR3nt: TGTGCCAGTAGCCTCGGGACAGGGGTTAACACTGAAGCTTTCTTT
v_gene: TRBV7-2; j_gene: TRBJ1-1; d_gene: .; abundance: .; CDR3aa: CASSLVQGNTEAFF; CDR3nt: TGTGCCAGCAGCTTAGTGCAGGGAAACACTGAAGCTTTCTTT
v_gene: TRBV9; j_gene: TRBJ2-1; d_gene: TRBD2; abundance: .; CDR3aa: CASSVGSGGTNEQFF; CDR3nt: TGTGCCAGCAGCGTAGGTAGCGGGGGAACTAATGAGCAGTTCTTC
v_gene: TRBV9; j_gene: TRBJ2-1; d_gene: TRBD2; abundance: .; CDR3aa: CASSAGGTSGYEQFF; CDR3nt: TGTGCCAGCAGCGCCGGAGGGACTAGCGGGTATGAGCAGTTCTTC
v_gene: TRBV11-3; j_gene: TRBJ2-7; d_gene: .; abundance: .; CDR3aa: CASSFGQSSDEQYF; CDR3nt: TGTGCCAGCAGCTTCGGACAGTCTTCCGACGAGCAGTACTTC
v_gene: TRBV19; j_gene: TRBJ2-3; d_gene: .; abundance: .; CDR3aa: CASSIVGEVDTQYF; CDR3nt: TGTGCCAGTAGTATCGTGGGAGAGGTAGATACGCAGTATTTT
v_gene: TRBV3-1/TRBV3-2; j_gene: TRBJ2-4; d_gene: TRBD1; abundance: .; CDR3aa: CASSQTTGVPAKNIQYF; CDR3nt: TGTGCCAGCAGCCAGACGACAGGGGTCCCGGCCAAAAACATTCAGTACTTC
v_gene: TRBV5-1; j_gene: TRBJ2-1; d_gene: TRBD2; abundance: .; CDR3aa: CASSLAVLAGTYNEQFF; CDR3nt: TGCGCCAGCAGCTTGGCCGTTCTAGCGGGGACCTACAATGAGCAGTTCTTC
v_gene: TRBV11-3; j_gene: TRBJ2-1; d_gene: .; abundance: .; CDR3aa: CASSLGGNYNEQFF; CDR3nt: TGTGCCAGCAGCTTAGGCGGAAACTACAATGAGCAGTTCTTC
v_gene: TRBV6-1; j_gene: TRBJ1-1; d_gene: .; abundance: .; CDR3aa: CASSEGQYTEAFF; CDR3nt: TGTGCCAGCAGTGAAGGGCAATATACTGAAGCTTTCTTT
v_gene: TRBV5-1; j_gene: TRBJ2-2; d_gene: TRBD2; abundance: .; CDR3aa: CASSQRTSGGPPGELFF; CDR3nt: TGCGCCAGCAGCCAACGGACTAGCGGGGGCCCCCCCGGGGAGCTGTTTTTT
v_gene: TRBV6-1; j_gene: TRBJ1-2; d_gene: .; abundance: .; CDR3aa: CASSEKGGRSNYGYTF; CDR3nt: TGTGCCAGCAGTGAAAAAGGAGGCCGATCTAACTATGGCTACACCTTC
v_gene: TRBV20-1; j_gene: TRBJ2-1; d_gene: TRBD1; abundance: once; CDR3aa: CSAAQGGEQFF; CDR3nt: TGCAGTGCTGCACAGGGGGGTGAGCAGTTCTTC
v_gene: TRBV5-4; j_gene: TRBJ1-2; d_gene: .; abundance: .; CDR3aa: CASSSGRDLNYGYTF; CDR3nt: TGTGCCAGCAGTTCAGGCAGGGATTTAAACTATGGCTACACCTTC
v_gene: TRBV7-8; j_gene: TRBJ1-1; d_gene: .; abundance: .; CDR3aa: CASSSSHRENTEAFF; CDR3nt: TGTGCCAGCAGCTCCTCACACAGGGAGAACACTGAAGCTTTCTTT